This T cell receptor (beta chain) stems from a study of shared clonotypes between healthy human individuals. Profiled with immunoSEQ multiplex PCR; TCRdb holds only in-frame clones, not every one. The sample comprises about 120,000 clones, under 70% of which are singletons, and roughly 24% rests with the top ten. The CDR3 is 15 amino acids. Germline loops: CDR1 KGHSH, CDR2 LQKENI. Trimming took off 2 bases at V and 3 bases at J, with 14 bases between the two ends. Sequences were obtained from memory CD8+ T cells sorted from blood. Subset noted: CD45RO+ cells pooled with CCR7-negative TemRA cells. This chain joins TRBV18 and TRBJ2-7; TRBD1 might be the D (6 bases). The sequence was collected from a woman aged 25 to 45 in good health. CDR3 residues: CASSPGVQGSYEQYF. CDR3 DNA sequence: TGTGCCAGCTCACCAGGAGTACAGGGTAGCTACGAGCAGTACTTC. Full variable domain (remainder filled in from reference TRBV18 and TRBJ2-7): NAGVMQNPRHLVRRRGQEARLRCSPMKGHSHVYWYRQLPEEGLKFMVYLQKENIIDESGMPKERFSAEFPKEGPSILRIQQVVRGDSAAYFCASSPGVQGSYEQYFGPGTRLTVT.